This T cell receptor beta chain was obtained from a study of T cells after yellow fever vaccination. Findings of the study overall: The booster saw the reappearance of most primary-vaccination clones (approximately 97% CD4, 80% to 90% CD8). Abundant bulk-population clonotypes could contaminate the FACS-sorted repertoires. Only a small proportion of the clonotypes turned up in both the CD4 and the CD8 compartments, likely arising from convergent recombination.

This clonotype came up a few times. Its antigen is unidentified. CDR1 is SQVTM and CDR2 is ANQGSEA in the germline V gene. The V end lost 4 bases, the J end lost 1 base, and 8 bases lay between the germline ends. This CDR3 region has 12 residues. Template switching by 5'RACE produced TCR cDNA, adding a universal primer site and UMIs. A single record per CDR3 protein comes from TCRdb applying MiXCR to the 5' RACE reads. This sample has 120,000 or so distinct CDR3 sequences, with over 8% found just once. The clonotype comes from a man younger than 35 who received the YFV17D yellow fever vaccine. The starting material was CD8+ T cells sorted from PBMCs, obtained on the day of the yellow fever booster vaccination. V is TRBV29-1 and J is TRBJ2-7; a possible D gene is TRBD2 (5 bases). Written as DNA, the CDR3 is TGCAGCGTTGCTGGAGGATCCTACGAGCAGTACTTC. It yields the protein CSVAGGSYEQYF.